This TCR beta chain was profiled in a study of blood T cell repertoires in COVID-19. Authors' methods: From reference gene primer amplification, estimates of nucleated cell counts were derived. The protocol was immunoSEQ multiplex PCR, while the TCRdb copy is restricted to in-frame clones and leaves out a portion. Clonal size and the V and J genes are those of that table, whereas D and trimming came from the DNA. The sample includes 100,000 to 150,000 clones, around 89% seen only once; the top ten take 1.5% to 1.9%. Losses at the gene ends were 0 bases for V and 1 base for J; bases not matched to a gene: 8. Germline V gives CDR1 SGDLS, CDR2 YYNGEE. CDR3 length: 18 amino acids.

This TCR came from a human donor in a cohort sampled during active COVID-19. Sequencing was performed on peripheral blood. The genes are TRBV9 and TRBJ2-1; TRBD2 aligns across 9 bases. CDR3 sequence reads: CASSVGPSSGMSYNEQFF. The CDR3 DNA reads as TGTGCCAGCAGCGTAGGACCGTCTAGCGGGATGTCCTACAATGAGCAGTTCTTC.